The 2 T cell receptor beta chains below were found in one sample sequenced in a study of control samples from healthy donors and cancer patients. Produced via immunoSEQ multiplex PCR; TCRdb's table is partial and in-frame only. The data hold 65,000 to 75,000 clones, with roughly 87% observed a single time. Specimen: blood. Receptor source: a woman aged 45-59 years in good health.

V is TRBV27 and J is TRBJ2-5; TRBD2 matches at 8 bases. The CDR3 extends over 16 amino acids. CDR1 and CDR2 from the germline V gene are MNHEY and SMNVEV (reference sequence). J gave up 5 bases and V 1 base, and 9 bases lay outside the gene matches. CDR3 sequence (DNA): TGTGCCAGCAGTTTATTGACGGGAGGGTTAGGGGAGACCCAGTACTTC. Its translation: CASSLLTGGLGETQYF.

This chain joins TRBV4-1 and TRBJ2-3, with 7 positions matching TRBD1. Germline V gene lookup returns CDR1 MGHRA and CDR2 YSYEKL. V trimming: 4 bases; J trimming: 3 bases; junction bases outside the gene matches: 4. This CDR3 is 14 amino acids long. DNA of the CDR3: TGCGCCAGCAGCCGACAGGGCCCAACAGATACGCAGTATTTT. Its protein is CASSRQGPTDTQYF.